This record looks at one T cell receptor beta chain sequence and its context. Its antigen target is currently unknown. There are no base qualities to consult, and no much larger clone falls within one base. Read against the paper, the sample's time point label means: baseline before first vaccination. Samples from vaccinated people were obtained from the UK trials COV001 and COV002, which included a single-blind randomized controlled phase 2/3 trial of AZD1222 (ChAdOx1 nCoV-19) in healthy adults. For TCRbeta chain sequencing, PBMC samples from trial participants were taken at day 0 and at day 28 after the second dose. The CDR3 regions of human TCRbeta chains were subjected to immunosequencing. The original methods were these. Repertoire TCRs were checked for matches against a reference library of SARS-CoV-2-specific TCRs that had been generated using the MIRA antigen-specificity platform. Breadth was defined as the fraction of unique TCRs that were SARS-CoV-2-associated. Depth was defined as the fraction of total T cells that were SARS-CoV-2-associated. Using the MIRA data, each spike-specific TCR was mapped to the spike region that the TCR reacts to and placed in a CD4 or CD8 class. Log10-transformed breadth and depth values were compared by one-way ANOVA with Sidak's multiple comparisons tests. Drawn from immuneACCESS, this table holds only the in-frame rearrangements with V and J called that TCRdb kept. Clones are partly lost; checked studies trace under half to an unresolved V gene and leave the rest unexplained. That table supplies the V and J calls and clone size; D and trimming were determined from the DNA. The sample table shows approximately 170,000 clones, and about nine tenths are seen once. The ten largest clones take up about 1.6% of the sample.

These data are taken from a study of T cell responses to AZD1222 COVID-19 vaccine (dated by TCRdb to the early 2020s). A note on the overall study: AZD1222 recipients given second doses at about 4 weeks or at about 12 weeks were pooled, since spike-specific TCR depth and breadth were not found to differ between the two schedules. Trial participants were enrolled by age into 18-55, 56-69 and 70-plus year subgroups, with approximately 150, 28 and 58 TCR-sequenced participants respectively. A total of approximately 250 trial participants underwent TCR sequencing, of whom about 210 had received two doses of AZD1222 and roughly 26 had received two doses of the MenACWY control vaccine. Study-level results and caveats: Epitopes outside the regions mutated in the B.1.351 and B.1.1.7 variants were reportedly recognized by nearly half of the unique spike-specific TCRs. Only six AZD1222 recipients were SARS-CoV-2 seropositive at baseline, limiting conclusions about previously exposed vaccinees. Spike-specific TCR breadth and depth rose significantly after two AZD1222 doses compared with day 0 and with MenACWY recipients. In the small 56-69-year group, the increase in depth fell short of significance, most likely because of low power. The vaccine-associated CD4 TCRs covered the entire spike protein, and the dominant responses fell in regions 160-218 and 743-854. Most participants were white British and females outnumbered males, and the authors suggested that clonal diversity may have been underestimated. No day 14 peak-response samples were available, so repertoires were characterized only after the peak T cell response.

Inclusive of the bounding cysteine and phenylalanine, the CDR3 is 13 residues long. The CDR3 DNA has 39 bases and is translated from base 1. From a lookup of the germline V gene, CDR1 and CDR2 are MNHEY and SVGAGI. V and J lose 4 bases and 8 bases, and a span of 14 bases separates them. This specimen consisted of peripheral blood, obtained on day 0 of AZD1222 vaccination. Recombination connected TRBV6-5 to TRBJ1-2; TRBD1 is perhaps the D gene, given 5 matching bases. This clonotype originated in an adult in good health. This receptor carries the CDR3 CASSSRRVGGYTF. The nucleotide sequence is TGTGCCAGCAGTTCCCGCAGGGTTGGAGGCTACACCTTC.